This T cell receptor beta chain comes out of a study of beta chain features in type 1 diabetes. Study summary: There were approximately 110,000,000 sorted cells examined across all samples.

Study results and limitations: Within each of all four CD4+ subsets, Type 1 diabetes patients had TCRB CDR3s that were moderately but significantly shorter. Fewer insertions but more deletions were seen at VDJ junctions in type 1 diabetes patients.

What was sequenced were expressed TCRB transcripts, since all of the isolated RNA had been reverse transcribed. Sequencing used immunoSEQ multiplex PCR; TCRdb keeps in-frame clones, though not all of them. The repertoire holds about 27,000 clones, less than 70% seen once, with about 1.5% in the top ten. For this clone: The antigen is not known.

With 3 bases removed from V and 8 bases from J, the gap between germline ends came to 16 bases. CDR3 length: 13 amino acids. Germline values: CDR1 SQVTM, CDR2 ANQGSEA. The V gene is TRBV29-1, the J gene TRBJ1-2; D is ambiguous. The sequencing input was Tregs from blood. The sequence came from a woman in her late teens or twenties with type 1 diabetes. The CDR3 DNA reads as TGCAGCGTTGATCTGTCAGGCCAAGTCGGCTACACCTTC. As protein: CSVDLSGQVGYTF.